This TCR beta chain comes out of a study of blood T cell repertoires in COVID-19. Study overall: Collection of acute and convalescent COVID-19 samples took place in the United States, Italy and Spain. The analysed material was cDNA or gDNA that came from T cells, B-cell-depleted T cells, or PBMCs.

The V gene's germline CDR1 is KGHDR and CDR2 SFDVKD. The trim removed 1 base at V and 2 bases at J, leaving 8 bases unmatched. The CDR3 runs 17 residues. How the authors handled the data: Amplification of reference gene primers provided the estimated nucleated cell counts. Clones were sequenced by immunoSEQ multiplex PCR, and TCRdb holds only the in-frame ones, with some missing. V, J and clone size derive from that table, while D and trimming were established from the DNA sequence. This table holds about 100,000 clones, about 80% found once. Sequencing was performed on peripheral blood. The chain joins TRBV24-1 to TRBJ2-5; 8 positions agree with TRBD1. The clonotype comes from a man between 65 and 85 years old with active or convalescent COVID-19. This chain's CDR3 is CATSDFFGQGQQETQYF. DNA of the CDR3: TGTGCCACCAGTGATTTTTTTGGACAGGGTCAACAAGAGACCCAGTACTTC.